One sample yielded the 18 T cell receptor beta chains listed below, sequenced in a study of cytomegalovirus exposure and HLA in healthy donors. Use of 60 Vbeta and 13 Jbeta primers characterized the PCR. Assay used: immunoSEQ multiplex PCR; TCRdb lists only in-frame clones, some missing. The data show about 160,000 clones, roughly 80% seen once. Sequenced sample: PBMCs. The receptors were sampled from a man between 18 and 35 years old in good health and CMV-seropositive.

J is TRBJ2-1 and V is TRBV7-9; a weak D match, TRBD2 (7 bases). Per the germline V gene, CDR1 is SEHNR and CDR2 is FQNEAQ (reference sequence). V was clipped by 1 base and J by 8 bases, with 21 bases between them. This CDR3 region has 17 residues. CDR3: CASSLEGGRGSSHEQFF. CDR3 coding DNA: TGTGCCAGCAGCTTAGAGGGGGGTCGCGGGAGTAGCCATGAGCAGTTCTTC.

The chain uses TRBV7-9 and TRBJ1-1, with unresolved D. This CDR3 comprises 11 residues. V lost 3 bases and J 4 bases, leaving 3 bases between the germline ends. Per germline, CDR1 SEHNR and CDR2 FQNEAQ (reference sequence). The CDR3 loop reads CASSFSTEAFF. In DNA form, the CDR3 reads TGTGCCAGCAGCTTCTCCACTGAAGCTTTCTTT.

The chain joins TRBV28 to TRBJ1-1; no reliable D call. The CDR3 loop spans 12 amino acids. Per the germline V gene, CDR1 is MDHEN and CDR2 is SYDVKM. Trimming took off 8 bases at V and 1 base at J, with 8 bases between the two ends. The CDR3: CASGGRNTEAFF. CDR3 nucleotide sequence: TGTGCCAGCGGCGGGAGGAACACTGAAGCTTTCTTT.

This clone was picked up a small number of times. V and J are TRBV28 and TRBJ1-1; the D is unclear. CDR1 and CDR2 (germline): MDHEN, SYDVKM. The V and J ends lost 6 bases and 0 bases respectively, with 14 bases between them. The CDR3 runs to 15 residues. DNA of the CDR3: TGTGCCAGCAGGCCGTTAGAGGGTTTGAACACTGAAGCTTTCTTT. Protein product: CASRPLEGLNTEAFF.

The genes are TRBV5-1 and TRBJ2-2; 7 bases map to TRBD1. The CDR3 consists of 15 residues. Per the germline V gene, CDR1 is SGHRS and CDR2 is YFSETQ. V shed 2 bases, J shed 2 bases, and the junction held 3 bases outside the gene matches. CDR3 sequence (DNA): TGCGCCAGCAGCTTCCGACAGGGAAACACCGGGGAGCTGTTTTTT. This translates into CASSFRQGNTGELFF.

The chain joins TRBV7-6 to TRBJ2-5, with TRBD2 identical over 11 bases. The V gene end was trimmed by 3 bases and the J gene end by 2 bases; junction bases not matched to a gene: 14. Germline V gives CDR1 SGHVS, CDR2 FNYEAQ. The length of the CDR3 is 19 residues. CDR3 in amino acids: CASSFRLAGSVMEQETQYF. CDR3 DNA: TGTGCCAGCAGCTTCCGACTAGCGGGATCTGTTATGGAACAAGAGACCCAGTACTTC.

The rearrangement joins TRBV20-1 to TRBJ2-5; TRBD1 is a possible D gene (5 bases). V dropped 3 bases and J dropped 5 bases, with 7 bases sitting between them. The CDR3 has 11 residues. Germline-derived CDR1 and CDR2 are DFQATT and SNEGSKA (reference sequence). Written as DNA, the CDR3 is TGCAGTGCTAGTTCAGGGGAGACCCAGTACTTC. Its protein is CSASSGETQYF.

The chain links TRBV11-2 to TRBJ1-3, with TRBD1 identical over 7 bases. Germline CDR1 SGHAT, CDR2 FQNNGV. J lost 11 bases, V lost 4 bases, and 8 bases had no gene match. The CDR3 runs 13 residues. The CDR3 reads CASSSKTGTAIYF. CDR3 in DNA: TGTGCCAGCAGCTCGAAGACCGGGACAGCCATATATTTT.

The rearrangement links TRBV5-1 to TRBJ1-2; 11 bases line up with TRBD1. The V gene end was trimmed by 4 bases and the J gene end by 7 bases; junction bases not matched to a gene: 18. Germline CDR1 SGHRS, CDR2 YFSETQ. The CDR3 is 18 amino acids. CDR3 nucleotide sequence: TGCGCCAGCAGCCTGATTGGGACAGGGGGTAGAATGGAAAGTGGCTACACCTTC. This gives the protein CASSLIGTGGRMESGYTF.

The chain links TRBV27 to TRBJ2-7; 12 bases match TRBD1. The V gene's germline CDR1 is MNHEY and CDR2 SMNVEV (reference sequence). Germline trimming cut 4 bases from V and 6 bases from J; bases unmatched to any gene: 4. The CDR3 totals 14 residues. The CDR3 DNA follows: TGTGCCAGCAGTTCCCGGGACAGGGGGCTCGAGCAGTACTTC. Translation: CASSSRDRGLEQYF.

The rearrangement links TRBV7-2 to TRBJ2-1; D may be TRBD1 (6 bases). The V and J ends lost 7 bases and 3 bases respectively, with 16 bases between them. CDR1 and CDR2 (germline): SGHTA, FQGNSA. CDR3 length equals 15 residues. The CDR3 DNA follows: TGTGCCAGCACCCGGGACACCACCTACTACAATGAGCAGTTCTTC. This encodes CASTRDTTYYNEQFF.

This sequence joins TRBV6-5 and TRBJ2-3, with D perhaps matching TRBD2 (7 bases). The CDR3 has 15 amino acids. Germline V gene data show CDR1 as MNHEY and CDR2 as SVGAGI. Trimming removed 2 bases at V and 4 bases at J, with 13 bases between. The CDR3 loop is CASSYEGEGADTQYF. CDR3 bases: TGTGCCAGCAGTTACGAGGGGGAGGGGGCAGATACGCAGTATTTT.

V and J are TRBV4-2 and TRBJ2-3, with no clear D. The V end was cut by 0 bases, the J end by 2 bases, with 6 bases between. The length of the CDR3 is 14 residues. Looked up from germline, CDR1 is LGHNA and CDR2 is YNFKEQ. CDR3 coding DNA: TGTGCCAGCAGCCAAGACAGGTCCACAGATACGCAGTATTTT. Translation gives CASSQDRSTDTQYF.

This clone has just one count. V gene TRBV9 combines with J gene TRBJ2-5; the D gene is possibly TRBD2 (5 bases). Germline V gene sequence: CDR1 SGDLS, CDR2 YYNGEE. This CDR3 is 14 amino acids long. Trimming cost V 3 bases and J 5 bases, with 14 bases left between them. CDR3 sequence reads: CASSEGPTGETQYF. The DNA for the CDR3 is TGTGCCAGCAGCGAGGGTCCAACGGGGGAGACCCAGTACTTC.

The chain combines TRBV9 with TRBJ2-1; 7 bases align to TRBD2. The CDR3 sequence is 16 residues long. Trimming cost V 0 bases and J 2 bases; bases outside gene matches: 5. Germline CDR1 is SGDLS and CDR2 is YYNGEE. For the CDR3, the DNA is TGTGCCAGCAGCGTAGTGGGGAGGGCCCCCTACAATGAGCAGTTCTTC. The encoded protein is CASSVVGRAPYNEQFF. The full variable domain, its missing parts supplied by reference TRBV9 and TRBJ2-1, is DSGVTQTPKHLITATGQRVTLRCSPRSGDLSVYWYQQSLDQGLQFLIQYYNGEERAKGNILERFSAQQFPDLHSELNLSSLELGDSALYFCASSVVGRAPYNEQFFGPGTRLTVL.

CDR3 in amino acids: CASTPFLVRETQYF. CDR3 sequence (DNA): TGTGCCAGCACGCCGTTTCTAGTGCGCGAGACCCAGTACTTC. The chain has TRBV7-8 and TRBJ2-5; no firm D call. This CDR3 is built from 14 residues. V lost 7 bases and J lost 5, with 17 bases in between. Germline CDR1 and CDR2: SGHVS and FQNEAQ.

The V gene is TRBV6-5, the J gene TRBJ1-1; 7 nucleotides agree with TRBD1. V was clipped by 5 bases and J by 10 bases; unmatched bases: 13. The V gene's germline CDR1 is MNHEY and CDR2 SVGAGI. The CDR3 length is 14 residues. Here the CDR3 reads CASSNRGSSVGAFF. For the CDR3, the DNA is TGTGCCAGCAGTAACAGGGGTTCATCGGTAGGAGCTTTCTTT.

About this clone: The sample has other DNA sequences that encode this CDR3 too. This rearrangement joins TRBV5-1 to TRBJ2-7, with 7 bases that match TRBD1. V was clipped by 1 base and J by 2 bases; unmatched bases: 3. Germline loops: CDR1 SGHRS, CDR2 YFSETQ. The CDR3 is made up of 14 amino acids. In DNA form, the CDR3 reads TGCGCCAGCAGCTTGCGACAGGGAGCCTACGAGCAGTACTTC. It codes for CASSLRQGAYEQYF.